These 30 T cell receptor beta chains came from one sample sequenced in a study of control samples from healthy donors and cancer patients. Profiling relied on immunoSEQ multiplex PCR, and the TCRdb table lists in-frame clones only, not all of them. The repertoire holds just over 90,000 clones, 86% seen once, with around 1.3% in the top ten. Sequencing input: blood. The receptors stem from a woman between 50 and 59 years old in good health.

This chain connects TRBV19 to TRBJ1-2; 9 positions agree with TRBD1. Germline V gene lookup returns CDR1 LNHDA and CDR2 SQIVND (reference sequence). The CDR3 has 13 amino acids. The V gene end was trimmed by 6 bases and the J gene end by 8 bases; junction bases not matched to a gene: 7. In nucleotides, the CDR3 is TGTGCCAGTAGCGAACAGGGGGCGGAAGGCTACACCTTC. It yields the protein CASSEQGAEGYTF.

The chain has TRBV19 and TRBJ2-7; D may be TRBD1 or TRBD2 (5 bases each). V lost 3 bases and J 6 bases, leaving 9 bases between the germline ends. This CDR3 contains 12 residues. Germline V CDR1 and CDR2: LNHDA, SQIVND (reference sequence). CDR3 nucleotide sequence: TGTGCCAGTAGTATCGGGGACCGCGAGCAGTACTTC. Translating it yields CASSIGDREQYF.

About this clone: Germline and junction disagree at one end, which may indicate a read error. The V call is TRBV7-9, the J call TRBJ1-4; no firm D call. The germline V gene has CDR1 SEHNR and CDR2 FQNEAQ (reference sequence). There are 12 residues in the CDR3. In DNA, the CDR3 is TGTGCCAGCAGCTACCCTAAGGAAAAACTGTTTTTT. It translates to CASSYPKEKLFF.

J is TRBJ2-3 and V is TRBV13; D not resolved. Germline CDR1 and CDR2: PRHDT and FYEKMQ (reference sequence). CDR3 length: 15 amino acids. V was cut by 6 bases and J by 0 bases, with 13 bases left in between. CDR3 region: CASSRRESSTDTQYF. In DNA form, the CDR3 reads TGTGCCAGCAGTCGTAGAGAGTCTAGCACAGATACGCAGTATTTT.

The chain combines TRBV6-5 with TRBJ1-3, with no clear D. CDR3 length equals 14 residues. V gave up 5 bases and J gave up 6 bases, with 14 bases separating them. Germline V gene lookup returns CDR1 MNHEY and CDR2 SVGAGI. The CDR3 sequence: CASSRTSTANTIYF. DNA for the CDR3: TGTGCCAGCAGTCGTACAAGCACGGCAAACACCATATATTTT.

The chain has TRBV19 and TRBJ2-7; the match to TRBD2 covers 9 bases. J was trimmed by 5 bases and V by 0 bases; bases with no gene match: 8. The CDR3 extends over 16 amino acids. CDR1 and CDR2 from the germline V gene are LNHDA and SQIVND (reference sequence). The CDR3 DNA sequence: TGTGCCAGTAGTATAGATTTACGGCGGGAGGGTAACGAGCAGTACTTC. Translating gives CASSIDLRREGNEQYF.

As to this clone: At the DNA level, this CDR3 is encoded by other sequences in the same sample as well. The chain joins TRBV5-6 to TRBJ1-4, with 7 bases identical to TRBD1. The germline V gene has CDR1 SGHDT and CDR2 YYEEEE. Unmatched junction bases numbered 13, after V lost 4 bases and J lost 7 bases. The CDR3 spans 16 residues. CDR3 residues: CASSLRSTGSGEKLFF. CDR3 nucleotide sequence: TGTGCCAGCAGCCTGCGGTCGACAGGGAGCGGTGAAAAACTGTTTTTT.

This sequence joins TRBV19 and TRBJ1-6, with D perhaps matching TRBD1 (5 bases). V lost 3 bases and J 8 bases, leaving 14 bases between the germline ends. This CDR3 spans 15 amino acids. Germline assignment: CDR1 LNHDA and CDR2 SQIVND (reference sequence). The CDR3 sequence: CASSIGGDGYSPLHF. CDR3 DNA: TGTGCCAGTAGTATCGGGGGGGATGGTTATTCACCCCTCCACTTT.

The chain employs TRBV6-6 and TRBJ2-7, with 7 bases lining up with TRBD1. Unmatched junction bases numbered 14, after V lost 8 bases and J lost 4 bases. The CDR3 extends over 15 amino acids. Germline V gene data show CDR1 as MNHNY and CDR2 as SVGAGI (reference sequence). The CDR3 sequence is CASRKIITGAYEQYF. In DNA form, the CDR3 reads TGTGCCAGCCGTAAGATAATTACAGGGGCTTACGAGCAGTACTTC.

This chain joins TRBV7-3 and TRBJ2-1; D call uncertain. The ends were cut back, 5 bases at V and 0 bases at J, with 11 bases in the middle. This CDR3 region has 15 residues. Germline CDR1 SGHTA, CDR2 FQGTGA. The CDR3 nucleotides read TGTGCCAGCAGCACCAGAGATAGCTCCTACAATGAGCAGTTCTTC. This encodes CASSTRDSSYNEQFF.

This sequence joins TRBV5-1 and TRBJ1-4; D is unclear. Germline V CDR1 and CDR2: SGHRS, YFSETQ. There are 15 residues in the CDR3. Trimming removed 6 bases from V and 0 bases from J, with 12 bases in between. Here the CDR3 reads CASTLFPATNEKLFF. The CDR3 nucleotides are TGCGCCAGCACTTTATTTCCTGCAACTAATGAAAAACTGTTTTTT.

This clone has a single count. The chain is built from TRBV7-9 and TRBJ2-7; the match to TRBD1 covers 7 bases. The CDR3 spans 14 residues. Germline V gives CDR1 SEHNR, CDR2 FQNEAQ (reference sequence). The trim removed 6 bases at V and 6 bases at J, leaving 11 bases unmatched. CDR3 DNA: TGTGCCAGCAGTTCCCCCCAGGGGGTTAGCGAGCAGTACTTC. Translating gives CASSSPQGVSEQYF.

The chain couples TRBV19 to TRBJ1-5; 9 bases agree with TRBD1. From germline, CDR1 is LNHDA and CDR2 SQIVND (reference sequence). The trim removed 11 bases at V and 0 bases at J, leaving 5 bases unmatched. This CDR3 comprises 14 residues. Written as DNA, the CDR3 is TGTGCCGCCGGGGACAGGGCTAGCAATCAGCCCCAGCATTTT. It codes for CAAGDRASNQPQHF.

In DNA form, the CDR3 reads TGTGCCAGCAGTTACTCGATGACCCCGAGGGCCCTAGATACGCAGTATTTT. Residues: CASSYSMTPRALDTQYF. The J gene is TRBJ2-3, the V gene TRBV6-2 or TRBV6-3; possibly TRBD2 for D (5 bases). The CDR3 is 17 amino acids. Germline V CDR1 and CDR2: MNHEY, SVGEGT. The V end lost 0 bases, the J end lost 5 bases, and 18 bases lay between the germline ends.

The V and J genes are TRBV4-1 and TRBJ1-1; D remains ambiguous. Trimming cost V 2 bases and J 0 bases, with 16 bases left between them. Germline CDR1 is MGHRA and CDR2 is YSYEKL. The CDR3 covers 17 residues. The DNA of the CDR3 is TGCGCCAGCAGCCAACCGTTGACACTATTTATGAACACTGAAGCTTTCTTT. Its protein product is CASSQPLTLFMNTEAFF.

This clone is a singleton in its sample. This sequence joins TRBV20-1 and TRBJ2-1; D is ambiguous. With 3 bases removed from V and 3 bases from J, the gap between germline ends came to 21 bases. The CDR3 extends over 17 amino acids. From germline, CDR1 is DFQATT and CDR2 SNEGSKA (reference sequence). The CDR3 DNA sequence: TGCAGTGCTAGTTCCGTGGAATGGGCTAGGGTCTACAATGAGCAGTTCTTC. The encoded protein is CSASSVEWARVYNEQFF.

This clone was observed a few times. The chain carries TRBV29-1 and TRBJ1-1; D unclear. CDR1 and CDR2 from the germline V gene are SQVTM and ANQGSEA. The V gene lost 6 bases and the J gene lost 0 bases, with 14 bases spanning the gap. This CDR3 contains 14 residues. CDR3 amino acids: CSVIRGGVNTEAFF. The CDR3 nucleotides read TGCAGCGTCATTCGGGGAGGAGTGAACACTGAAGCTTTCTTT.

CDR3: CASSFDRRQETQYF. The CDR3 region has the DNA TGTGCCAGCAGTTTCGACAGGAGACAAGAGACCCAGTACTTC. The rearrangement links TRBV6-6 to TRBJ2-5; perhaps TRBD1 as D (6 bases). Germline CDR1 is MNHNY and CDR2 is SVGAGI (reference sequence). The CDR3 loop spans 14 amino acids. With 4 bases removed from V and 2 bases from J, the gap between germline ends came to 11 bases.

This clone has only one observation. This sequence joins TRBV19 and TRBJ1-3; D is ambiguous. The CDR3 has 14 residues. The germline V and J ends were trimmed by 3 bases and 0 bases, with 6 bases remaining between them. Germline V gives CDR1 LNHDA, CDR2 SQIVND (reference sequence). CDR3 nucleotides: TGTGCCAGTAGTATCCAGATCTCTGGAAACACCATATATTTT. Residues: CASSIQISGNTIYF.

The chain has TRBV7-9 and TRBJ1-1; tentatively, D is TRBD1 (6 bases). V lost 7 bases to trimming and J lost 0 bases, with 12 bases between them. Germline CDR1 reads SEHNR; CDR2 reads FQNEAQ (reference sequence). The CDR3 runs 14 residues. CDR3 bases: TGTGCCAGCAACGACAGGTCCCTGAACACTGAAGCTTTCTTT. Translating gives CASNDRSLNTEAFF. The entire variable domain, with the rest obtained from reference TRBV7-9 and TRBJ1-1, is as follows: DTGVSQNPRHKITKRGQNVTFRCDPISEHNRLYWYRQTLGQGPEFLTYFQNEAQLEKSRLLSDRFSAERPKGSFSTLEIQRTEQGDSAMYLCASNDRSLNTEAFFGQGTRLTVV.

The chain has TRBV25-1 and TRBJ2-2, with D unclear. This CDR3 is built from 15 residues. Germline V gene lookup returns CDR1 MGHDK and CDR2 SYGVNS. The ends were cut back, 2 bases at V and 0 bases at J, with 7 bases in the middle. CDR3 bases: TGTGCCAGCAGTGAAGGGCACCCGAACACCGGGGAGCTGTTTTTT. It yields the protein CASSEGHPNTGELFF.

This chain connects TRBV7-9 to TRBJ2-2, with D tentatively TRBD1 or TRBD2 (5 bases each). The CDR3 consists of 14 residues. The germline V gene encodes CDR1 SEHNR and CDR2 FQNEAQ (reference sequence). Trimming stripped 4 bases from V and 7 bases from J, with 13 bases between. CDR3 DNA: TGTGCCAGCAGCTCGGGACCAGTGGGCGGGGAGCTGTTTTTT. It encodes CASSSGPVGGELFF. Drawing the rest from reference TRBV7-9 and TRBJ2-2, the complete variable domain is DTGVSQNPRHKITKRGQNVTFRCDPISEHNRLYWYRQTLGQGPEFLTYFQNEAQLEKSRLLSDRFSAERPKGSFSTLEIQRTEQGDSAMYLCASSSGPVGGELFFGEGSRLTVL.

V usage is TRBV7-8 and J usage is TRBJ1-5, with 7 positions matching TRBD1. Trimming removed 1 base from V and 5 bases from J; junction bases left unmatched: 5. CDR3 size: 15 residues. Germline CDR1 reads SGHVS; CDR2 reads FQNEAQ. The CDR3 reads CASSLDGTVDQPQHF. The DNA for the CDR3 is TGTGCCAGCAGCTTAGACGGGACAGTAGATCAGCCCCAGCATTTT.

This sequence joins TRBV6-2 or TRBV6-3 and TRBJ2-7; the D is unclear. CDR1 is MNHEY and CDR2 is SVGEGT in the germline V gene. This CDR3 is built from 11 residues. Deletions cut 0 bases from V and 5 bases from J, with 2 bases between. CDR3 DNA sequence: TGTGCCAGCAGTTACTCGAACGAGCAGTACTTC. Translation: CASSYSNEQYF.

The chain is built from TRBV7-2 and TRBJ2-7, with TRBD2 identical over 11 bases. The junction had 8 bases not matched to a gene; V was cut back by 1 base and J by 3 bases. CDR1 and CDR2 from the germline V gene are SGHTA and FQGNSA. The CDR3 totals 17 residues. CDR3 region: CASSLVAGGYELYEQYF. In DNA, the CDR3 is TGTGCCAGCAGCTTAGTAGCGGGAGGGTACGAGCTCTACGAGCAGTACTTC.

The chain combines TRBV11-3 with TRBJ1-1; D unclear. In germline, CDR1 is SGHNT, CDR2 YENEEA. The CDR3 is made up of 15 amino acids. Trimming pared 0 bases from V and 0 bases from J, leaving 8 bases between. The CDR3 nucleotides are TGTGCCAGCAGCTTAGATCCACAGATGAACACTGAAGCTTTCTTT. Residues: CASSLDPQMNTEAFF.

V and J are TRBV5-6 and TRBJ1-1, with TRBD1 as a possible D gene (6 bases). Trimming removed 0 bases at V and 1 base at J, with 10 bases between. CDR3 length: 15 residues. Germline-derived CDR1 and CDR2 are SGHDT and YYEEEE. Here the CDR3 reads CASSLVWTENTEAFF. CDR3 in DNA: TGTGCCAGCAGCTTGGTTTGGACAGAGAACACTGAAGCTTTCTTT.

V gene TRBV27 combines with J gene TRBJ2-2; the match to TRBD1 covers 7 bases. CDR3 length equals 14 residues. Germline-derived CDR1 and CDR2 are MNHEY and SMNVEV (reference sequence). The V segment lost 6 bases and the J segment 3 bases; nucleotides outside the gene matches: 4. CDR3: CASRKGAYTGELFF. CDR3 bases: TGTGCCAGCAGGAAGGGGGCGTACACCGGGGAGCTGTTTTTT.

The chain links TRBV29-1 to TRBJ1-5, with 10 nucleotides matching TRBD1. The CDR3 has 14 amino acids. Trimming at V came to 4 bases and at J to 4 bases, leaving 4 bases not matched to a gene. In germline, CDR1 is SQVTM, CDR2 ANQGSEA. CDR3 DNA: TGCAGCGTTGCCGGGACAGGGGCGAATCAGCCCCAGCATTTT. This encodes CSVAGTGANQPQHF.

This chain uses TRBV11-2 with TRBJ2-7, with TRBD1 identical over 8 bases. V lost 1 base and J lost 2; bases outside the gene matches: 4. CDR1 and CDR2 (germline): SGHAT, FQNNGV. The CDR3 has 15 amino acids. The chain's CDR3 is CASSLGVGQAYEQYF. For the CDR3, the DNA is TGTGCCAGCAGCTTAGGCGTGGGACAGGCCTACGAGCAGTACTTC. Using reference TRBV11-2 and TRBJ2-7 for the parts outside the CDR3, the full variable domain is EAGVAQSPRYKIIEKRQSVAFWCNPISGHATLYWYQQILGQGPKLLIQFQNNGVVDDSQLPKDRFSAERLKGVDSTLKIQPAKLEDSAVYLCASSLGVGQAYEQYFGPGTRLTVT.